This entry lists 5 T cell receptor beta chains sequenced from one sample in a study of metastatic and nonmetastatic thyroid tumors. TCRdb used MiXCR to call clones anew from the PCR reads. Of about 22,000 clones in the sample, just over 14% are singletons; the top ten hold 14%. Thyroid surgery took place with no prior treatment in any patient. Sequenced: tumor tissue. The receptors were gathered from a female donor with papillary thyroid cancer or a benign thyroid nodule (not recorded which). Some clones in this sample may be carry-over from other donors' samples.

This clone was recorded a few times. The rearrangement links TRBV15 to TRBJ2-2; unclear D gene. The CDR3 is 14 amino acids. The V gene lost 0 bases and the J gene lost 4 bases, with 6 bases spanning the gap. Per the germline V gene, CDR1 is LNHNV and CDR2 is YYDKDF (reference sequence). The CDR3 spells CATSRDHPTGELFF. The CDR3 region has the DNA TGTGCCACCAGCAGAGATCATCCCACCGGGGAGCTGTTTTTT.

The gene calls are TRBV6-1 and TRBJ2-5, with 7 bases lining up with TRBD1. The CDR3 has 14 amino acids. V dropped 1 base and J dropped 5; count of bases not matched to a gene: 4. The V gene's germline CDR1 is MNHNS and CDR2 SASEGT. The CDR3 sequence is CASSEGQGGETQYF. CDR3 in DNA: TGTGCCAGCAGTGAAGGACAGGGTGGGGAGACCCAGTACTTC.

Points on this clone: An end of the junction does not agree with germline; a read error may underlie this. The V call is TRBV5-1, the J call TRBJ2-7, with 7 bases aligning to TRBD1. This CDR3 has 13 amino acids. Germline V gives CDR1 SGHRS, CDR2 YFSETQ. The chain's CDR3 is CASSTDRSYEQCF. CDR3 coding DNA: TGCGCCAGCAGCACGGACAGGAGCTACGAGCAGTGCTTC. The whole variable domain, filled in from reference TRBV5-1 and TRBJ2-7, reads KAGVTQTPRYLIKTRGQQVTLSCSPISGHRSVSWYQQTPGQGLQFLFEYFSETQRNKGNFPGRFSGRQFSNSRSEMNVSTLELGDSALYLCASSTDRSYEQCFGPGTRLTVT.

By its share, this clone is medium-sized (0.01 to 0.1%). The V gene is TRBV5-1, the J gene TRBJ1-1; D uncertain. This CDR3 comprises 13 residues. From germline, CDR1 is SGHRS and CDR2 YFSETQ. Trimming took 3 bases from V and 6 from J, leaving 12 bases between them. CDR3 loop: CASSSPAGAEAFF. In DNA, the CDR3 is TGCGCCAGCAGCTCTCCTGCAGGCGCTGAAGCTTTCTTT.

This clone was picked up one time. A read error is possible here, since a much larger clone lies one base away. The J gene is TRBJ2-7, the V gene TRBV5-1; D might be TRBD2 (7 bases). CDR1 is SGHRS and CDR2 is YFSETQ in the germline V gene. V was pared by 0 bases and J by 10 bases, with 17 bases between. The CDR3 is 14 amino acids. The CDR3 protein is CASSLAGGQDTQYF. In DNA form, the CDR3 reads TGCGCCAGCAGCTTGGCCGGGGGGCAAGATACCCAGTACTTC. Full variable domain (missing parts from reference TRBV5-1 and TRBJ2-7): KAGVTQTPRYLIKTRGQQVTLSCSPISGHRSVSWYQQTPGQGLQFLFEYFSETQRNKGNFPGRFSGRQFSNSRSEMNVSTLELGDSALYLCASSLAGGQDTQYFGPGTRLTVT.